The clone carrying this TCR beta chain was detected a few times. What it recognizes is unknown. Library preparation tagged each individual cDNA molecule with a unique molecular identifier. TCRdb redid the calling of the RACE reads with MiXCR, one entry per CDR3 protein. The table lists 55,000 to 75,000 distinct CDR3 sequences, approximately 6.7% of them singletons. The sample is drawn from a study of human T cells and chemical hapten exposure. Looking at the study overall: The sensitizing agent was 2% DPC, placed on approximately 2 cm by approximately 2 cm of upper inner arm skin. Overall study findings and caveats: Expanded TCRs produced significantly more large CDR3 similarity clusters than controls did.

The time point was: pre-sensitization, week 0. This sample's treatment: therapeutic diphenylcyclopropenone sensitization with weekly scalp DPC. Sequencing was performed on whole blood, taken in connection with sensitization to the hapten diphenylcyclopropenone (DPC). This clonotype was sampled from a young woman with alopecia areata. Some clones in this sample may be carry-over from other donors' samples.

CDR3 in amino acids: CASSSRPQGMNTEAFF. For the CDR3, the DNA is TGTGCCAGCAGCTCCCGGCCTCAGGGGATGAACACTGAAGCTTTCTTT. The chain has TRBV14 and TRBJ1-1, with D perhaps TRBD1 (6 bases). Between the trimmed V and J ends, which lost 5 bases and 0 bases, there was a span of 16 bases. Germline CDR1 SGHDN, CDR2 FVKESK. The length of the CDR3 is 16 residues. Full variable domain (outside the CDR3, taken from reference TRBV14 and TRBJ1-1): EAGVTQFPSHSVIEKGQTVTLRCDPISGHDNLYWYRRVMGKEIKFLLHFVKESKQDESGMPNNRFLAERTGGTYSTLKVQPAELEDSGVYFCASSSRPQGMNTEAFFGQGTRLTVV.